The sequence of this T cell receptor beta chain was determined in a study of cytomegalovirus exposure and HLA in healthy donors. It was with 60 Vbeta and 13 Jbeta primers that the PCR ran. Sequenced by immunoSEQ multiplex PCR; TCRdb stores in-frame clones only, minus some. This sample has about 81,000 clones, with 77% found just once. Germline V gives CDR1 SGHRS, CDR2 YFSETQ. The CDR3 runs 16 residues. The trim removed 0 bases at V and 5 bases at J, leaving 8 bases unmatched. Notes on this clone: Antigen unknown.

The study, taken as a whole, reports: According to an earlier analysis, most TCR beta V segments yielded productive rearrangements about 90% or about 30% of the time. Most likely, a cluster of highly shared sequence variants arose as a sequencing artifact. In a later analysis, HLA-associated TCR beta chains were more clonally expanded than equally common others.

The sequencing sample was made of PBMCs. This sequence joins TRBV5-1 and TRBJ1-2; TRBD1 matches at 9 bases. The sequence derives from a man aged 50-60 years in good health and CMV-seropositive. CDR3 DNA: TGCGCCAGCAGCTTGGCACGGACAGGGGAATTGTATGGCTACACCTTC. It encodes CASSLARTGELYGYTF. The full variable domain, its missing parts supplied by reference TRBV5-1 and TRBJ1-2, is KAGVTQTPRYLIKTRGQQVTLSCSPISGHRSVSWYQQTPGQGLQFLFEYFSETQRNKGNFPGRFSGRQFSNSRSEMNVSTLELGDSALYLCASSLARTGELYGYTFGSGTRLTVV.